This T cell receptor (beta chain) was sequenced during a study of blood T cell repertoires in COVID-19 (dated by TCRdb to the early 2020s). Regarding the study in general: Samples covering the acute and convalescent phases of COVID-19 were provided by collaborators in the United States, Italy and Spain. The material from the prospective study consisted of cDNA or gDNA derived from T cells, B-cell-depleted T cells, or PBMCs. Deeply sampled blood TCRbeta repertoires from subjects exposed to, actively infected with, or recovered from COVID-19 were included in the dataset. The repertoires were made available in a free public database intended to serve as a resource for research on the immune response to SARS-CoV-2. The samples were drawn from the first 160 participants of the ongoing ImmuneRACE study and from over a thousand subjects provided by 6 global collaborators. A de-identified subject ID, COVID-19 status, age in years and sex were almost always included in the sample metadata. HLA class I and class II types, where available, came from metadata supplied by the sample provider rather than from assay-based typing.

TCRbeta CDR3 regions were amplified from genomic DNA by means of the immunoSEQ Assay, a bias-controlled multiplex PCR. The authors processed their data as follows. The number of nucleated cells in each sample was estimated by amplification of reference gene primers within the assay. To quantify the absolute abundance of each unique TCRbeta CDR3 rearrangement, sequence reads were collapsed and filtered. For each sample, productive Simpson clonality was calculated as the square root of Simpson's diversity index across productive rearrangements. TCRdb carries this immuneACCESS record with in-frame sequences only. Its versions omit some clonotypes, under half of them owing to an unresolved V gene in the studies checked, with the rest unexplained. V and J calls and clone size are copied from that table; D and trimming were computed from the DNA. The sample table shows around 330,000 clones, and about 87% are seen once. Jointly, the top ten make up 1.5% to 2% of the sample.

Comment on this clone: The target of this receptor is not known. No clone much larger than this one lies a single base away; base qualities are absent.

In Seattle, one collaborating source enrolled patients while the infection was active and tracked those patients longitudinally over the course of disease. Each collaborating institution followed its own protocols to collect whole blood in K2EDTA tubes. For TCRbeta analysis, collaborators shipped samples in one of three forms: frozen whole blood, isolated PBMCs, or DNA extracted from either of those sample types. Overall results and qualifications from the work: How much clinical and demographic metadata was included differed by source and by participant, and the metadata was provided uncurated.

From its cysteine to its phenylalanine, the CDR3 spans 15 amino acids. CDR3 DNA only is kept here, 45 bases in frame from base 1. From V the trimming removes 5 bases and from J it removes 4 bases, while the gene matches leave 5 bases of the junction unaccounted for. CDR1 SNHLY and CDR2 FYNNEI were looked up in the germline V gene. The sequencing sample was made of peripheral blood. Here the chain combines TRBV2 and TRBJ1-6, with 7 bases aligning to TRBD1. This receptor was taken from a woman aged 25 to 39 with COVID-19, enrolled during active disease. The CDR3 here reads CASSPRQGYNSPLHF. Read as DNA, the sequence is TGTGCCAGCAGTCCACGACAGGGTTATAATTCACCCCTCCACTTT.